This entry lists 10 T cell receptor beta chains sequenced from one sample in a study of shared clonotypes between healthy human individuals. Data came from immunoSEQ multiplex PCR; TCRdb stores just in-frame clones and leaves some out. The repertoire holds 1.6 million or so clones, with around 97% as singletons. The sequencing input was naive CD4+ T cells sorted from blood. Subset defined: CD45RA+ positively selected. These receptor sequences come from a man in his thirties or forties in good health.

This chain joins TRBV28 and TRBJ2-1; tentatively, D is TRBD1 (6 bases). The CDR3 consists of 13 residues. V was trimmed by 5 bases and J by 5 bases, leaving 10 bases between them. Germline CDR1 reads MDHEN; CDR2 reads SYDVKM. The CDR3 DNA is TGTGCCAGCAGTATGACAGGCCACAATGAGCAGTTCTTC. This sequence encodes CASSMTGHNEQFF. The whole variable domain, remainder taken from reference TRBV28 and TRBJ2-1, is DVKVTQSSRYLVKRTGEKVFLECVQDMDHENMFWYRQDPGLGLRLIYFSYDVKMKEKGDIPEGYSVSREKKERFSLILESASTNQTSMYLCASSMTGHNEQFFGPGTRLTVL.

V gene TRBV19 combines with J gene TRBJ2-7; D gene unclear. V dropped 5 bases and J dropped 3 bases, with 8 bases sitting between them. Germline assignment: CDR1 LNHDA and CDR2 SQIVND (reference sequence). The length of the CDR3 is 12 residues. The CDR3 is CASSGDVYEQYF. CDR3 coding DNA: TGTGCCAGTAGTGGGGATGTCTACGAGCAGTACTTC.

This clone was seen a few times. The chain employs TRBV5-1 and TRBJ2-2; the D gene could be TRBD1 or TRBD2 (5 bases each). The germline gives CDR1 SGHRS, CDR2 YFSETQ. V lost 4 bases and J 7 bases, leaving 17 bases between the germline ends. CDR3 length: 15 amino acids. The CDR3 DNA follows: TGCGCCAGCAGCCCGGGGACCGTGCTAGACGGGGAGCTGTTTTTT. Its translation: CASSPGTVLDGELFF.

The chain couples TRBV7-2 to TRBJ2-7; no clear D gene. The V end lost 5 bases, the J end lost 0 bases, and 11 bases lay between the germline ends. The CDR3 has 14 residues. In germline, CDR1 is SGHTA, CDR2 FQGNSA. The CDR3 DNA is TGTGCCAGCAGCCCGCCACCTCCCTCCTACGAGCAGTACTTC. This gives the protein CASSPPPPSYEQYF.

The rearrangement joins TRBV5-1 to TRBJ2-7; a weak D match, TRBD1 (6 bases). The V and J ends lost 5 bases and 3 bases respectively, with 12 bases between them. This CDR3 region has 13 residues. The germline V gene encodes CDR1 SGHRS and CDR2 YFSETQ. This CDR3 is CASRAGALYEQYF. The CDR3 DNA follows: TGCGCCAGCAGAGCAGGGGCTCTCTACGAGCAGTACTTC.

CDR3 nucleotides: TGTGCCAGCAGCTTAGATGGGACTAGCGGTTCCTACGAGCAGTACTTC. Protein sequence: CASSLDGTSGSYEQYF. The rearrangement links TRBV7-2 to TRBJ2-7; 11 bases match TRBD2. V lost 1 base, J lost 1 base, and 3 bases stayed unmatched. This CDR3 contains 16 residues. Germline assignment: CDR1 SGHTA and CDR2 FQGNSA. Using reference TRBV7-2 and TRBJ2-7 for the parts outside the CDR3, the full variable domain is GAGVSQSPSNKVTEKGKDVELRCDPISGHTALYWYRQSLGQGLEFLIYFQGNSAPDKSGLPSDRFSAERTGGSVSTLTIQRTQQEDSAVYLCASSLDGTSGSYEQYFGPGTRLTVT.

Turning to this clone: A junction boundary mismatches the germline segment, possibly from a read error. This chain connects TRBV7-7 to TRBJ2-1, with D unclear. This CDR3 contains 13 residues. Germline loops: CDR1 SSHAT, CDR2 FNYEAQ (reference sequence). CDR3 coding DNA: TGTGCTAGCAGCTCCTCGGGCTGGGATGAGCAGTTCTTC. Translation gives CASSSSGWDEQFF.

In its sample, this clone was seen once. The chain couples TRBV28 to TRBJ1-4; D possibly corresponds to TRBD1 (6 bases). Trimming removed 10 bases from V and 3 bases from J, with 15 bases in between. The CDR3 length is 14 residues. The germline gives CDR1 MDHEN, CDR2 SYDVKM. The CDR3 spells CATLGGQSNEKLFF. CDR3 sequence (DNA): TGTGCCACCTTAGGTGGACAGTCTAATGAAAAACTGTTTTTT.

V usage is TRBV18 and J usage is TRBJ1-5; tentatively, D is TRBD1 (6 bases). Germline CDR1 reads KGHSH; CDR2 reads LQKENI. The CDR3 loop spans 15 amino acids. Trimming pared 0 bases from V and 4 bases from J, leaving 10 bases between. In DNA form, the CDR3 reads TGTGCCAGCTCACCACCGGCAGGGGTAAATCAGCCCCAGCATTTT. It translates to CASSPPAGVNQPQHF.

The chain is built from TRBV7-8 and TRBJ2-3; 7 nucleotides agree with TRBD1. J was trimmed by 2 bases and V by 5 bases; bases with no gene match: 7. The germline V gene has CDR1 SGHVS and CDR2 FQNEAQ. The CDR3 is 15 amino acids. As DNA, the CDR3 is TGTGCCAGCAGCAAGGGACAGAAATACACAGATACGCAGTATTTT. Protein sequence: CASSKGQKYTDTQYF.